This T cell receptor (beta chain) came from a study of blood T cell repertoires in COVID-19. Study context: There were acute and convalescent COVID-19 samples, and they came from the United States, Italy and Spain. Sample material is recorded as cDNA or gDNA derived from T cells, B-cell-depleted T cells, or PBMCs.

The authors' processing: Using reference gene primer amplification, nucleated cell counts were estimated. Only in-frame clones appear in the TCRdb table, and some are missing; sequencing was by immunoSEQ multiplex PCR. V and J calls plus clone size are reproduced from that table; the DNA served to infer D and trimming. The table lists 200,000 to 250,000 clones, more than 80% of them singletons, with approximately 2.1% in the top ten. This CDR3 is 16 amino acids long. CDR1 SGDLS and CDR2 YYNGEE come from the germline V gene. This clone came up once. A junction boundary mismatches the germline segment, possibly from a read error.

The sequenced sample consisted of peripheral blood. This chain joins TRBV9 and TRBJ2-2, with 8 positions matching TRBD1. The TCR was taken from a man aged 30 to 45 who had recovered from COVID-19. The CDR3 DNA is TGTGCCAGCAGCACTACGACAGGGGCGAATACCGGGGAGCTGTTTTTT. Its translation: CASSTTTGANTGELFF. Full variable domain (rest looked up from reference TRBV9 and TRBJ2-2): DSGVTQTPKHLITATGQRVTLRCSPRSGDLSVYWYQQSLDQGLQFLIQYYNGEERAKGNILERFSAQQFPDLHSELNLSSLELGDSALYFCASSTTTGANTGELFFGEGSRLTVL.